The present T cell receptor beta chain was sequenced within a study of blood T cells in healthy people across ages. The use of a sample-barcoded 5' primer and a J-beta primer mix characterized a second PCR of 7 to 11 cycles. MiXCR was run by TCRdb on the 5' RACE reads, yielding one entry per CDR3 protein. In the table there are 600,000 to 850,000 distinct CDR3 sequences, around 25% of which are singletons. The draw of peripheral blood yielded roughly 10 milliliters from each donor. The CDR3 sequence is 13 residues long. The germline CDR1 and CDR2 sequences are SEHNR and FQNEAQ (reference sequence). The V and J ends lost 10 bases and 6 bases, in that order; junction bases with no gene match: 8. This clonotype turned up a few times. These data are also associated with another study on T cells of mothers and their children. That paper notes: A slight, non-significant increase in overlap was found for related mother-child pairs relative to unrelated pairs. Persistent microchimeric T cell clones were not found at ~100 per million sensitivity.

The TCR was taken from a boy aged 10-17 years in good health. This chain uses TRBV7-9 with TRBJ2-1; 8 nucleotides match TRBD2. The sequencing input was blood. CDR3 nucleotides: TGTGCCACTACTAGCGGAAACAGCAATGAGCAGTTCTTC. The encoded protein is CATTSGNSNEQFF.